A single sample is the source of the 24 T cell receptor beta chains below, sequenced in a study of cytomegalovirus exposure and HLA in healthy donors. 60 Vbeta and 13 Jbeta primers were used in PCR. Repertoires were generated with immunoSEQ multiplex PCR, while TCRdb's copy carries only in-frame clones and drops some. The table lists around 160,000 clones, approximately 67% of them singletons. Input material: PBMCs. The receptors were sampled from a woman younger than 30 in good health and CMV-seropositive.

V gene TRBV18 combines with J gene TRBJ2-7; TRBD2 might be the D (7 bases). V was trimmed by 3 bases and J by 2 bases, leaving 26 bases between them. The CDR3 loop spans 19 amino acids. Germline V gives CDR1 KGHSH, CDR2 LQKENI. The CDR3 nucleotides are TGTGCCAGCTCACCCGATTTTACAAGGGGGGGAGTCCCGGCCTACGAGCAGTACTTC. Translation gives CASSPDFTRGGVPAYEQYF.

The V gene is TRBV28, the J gene TRBJ2-7; the match to TRBD2 covers 7 bases. CDR3 length: 11 amino acids. V was clipped by 2 bases and J by 9 bases; unmatched bases: 1. Looked up from germline, CDR1 is MDHEN and CDR2 is SYDVKM. CDR3 in amino acids: CASSLPGGQYF. The CDR3 DNA sequence: TGTGCCAGCAGTTTACCGGGAGGGCAGTACTTC.

This sequence joins TRBV6-1 and TRBJ2-7; D might be TRBD2 (5 bases). V gave up 3 bases and J gave up 6 bases, with 15 bases separating them. This CDR3 region has 14 residues. Germline values: CDR1 MNHNS, CDR2 SASEGT. CDR3 loop: CASSELGSRSEQYF. The CDR3 region has the DNA TGTGCCAGCAGTGAGTTAGGGAGCCGCTCCGAGCAGTACTTC.

The V call is TRBV2, the J call TRBJ1-1; possibly TRBD1 for D (5 bases). Germline assignment: CDR1 SNHLY and CDR2 FYNNEI. This CDR3 contains 12 residues. Between the trimmed V and J ends, which lost 9 bases and 4 bases, there was a span of 12 bases. For the CDR3, the DNA is TGTGCCAGAAAATCGGGGGGCACTGAAGCTTTCTTT. Residues: CARKSGGTEAFF.

The chain couples TRBV7-9 to TRBJ1-2; TRBD1 matches 8 bases. Germline V CDR1 and CDR2: SEHNR, FQNEAQ (reference sequence). This CDR3 is 16 amino acids long. V trimming: 2 bases; J trimming: 8 bases; junction bases outside the gene matches: 13. The chain's CDR3 is CASSLYIGTGVRGYTF. CDR3 sequence (DNA): TGTGCCAGCAGCTTATATATAGGGACAGGCGTGAGGGGCTACACCTTC.

This chain links TRBV4-3 with TRBJ2-7; D remains ambiguous. CDR1 LGHNA and CDR2 YSLEER come from the germline V gene. V was pared by 0 bases and J by 5 bases, with 17 bases between. This CDR3 region has 16 residues. The CDR3 region has the DNA TGCGCCAGCAGCCAAGAGCAGAGGATGGGTTTTCACGAGCAGTACTTC. Translating gives CASSQEQRMGFHEQYF.

The gene calls are TRBV18 and TRBJ1-4, with D possibly matching TRBD1 (6 bases). The CDR3 is made up of 16 amino acids. Trimming shortened V by 4 bases and J by 3 bases, and 15 bases separated the two germline ends. CDR1 and CDR2 from the germline V gene are KGHSH and LQKENI. Here the CDR3 DNA reads TGTGCCAGCTCACTGACCGTGGGGGCGGCTAATGAAAAACTGTTTTTT. This encodes CASSLTVGAANEKLFF.

This chain connects TRBV27 to TRBJ2-2, with 12 nucleotides matching TRBD2. Per germline, CDR1 MNHEY and CDR2 SMNVEV (reference sequence). With 5 bases clipped from V and 6 bases from J, the junction kept 7 bases outside the gene matches. The CDR3 contains 16 residues. The CDR3 DNA sequence: TGTGCCAGCAGTCCTTGGGGGACTAGCGGGTCCGGGGAGCTGTTTTTT. Encoded protein: CASSPWGTSGSGELFF.

The rearrangement uses TRBV7-9 and TRBJ2-5; D is ambiguous. Judging by the DNA end, TRBJ2-7 fits better; the J call may be wrong. CDR3 size: 12 residues. Germline V gene lookup returns CDR1 SEHNR and CDR2 FQNEAQ (reference sequence). The CDR3 protein is CASSISPHEQYF. The CDR3 DNA follows: TGTGCCAGCAGTATCTCCCCTCACGAGCAGTACTTC.

A single count supports this clone. V and J are TRBV27 and TRBJ1-5, with a weak D call TRBD1 (6 bases). The germline V gene encodes CDR1 MNHEY and CDR2 SMNVEV (reference sequence). V was clipped by 8 bases and J by 7 bases, with 18 bases between them. The CDR3 runs to 14 residues. CDR3 bases: TGTGCCAGCCGATCTTTTGGGGGCCGACAGCCCCAGCATTTT. Protein sequence: CASRSFGGRQPQHF.

V gene TRBV11-3 combines with J gene TRBJ2-3; D not resolved. V was pared by 5 bases and J by 2 bases, with 8 bases between. The CDR3 runs 13 residues. CDR1 and CDR2 (germline): SGHNT, YENEEA. CDR3 sequence: CASSRADTDTQYF. The CDR3 nucleotides read TGTGCCAGCAGCAGAGCTGACACAGATACGCAGTATTTT.

The chain recombines TRBV28 with TRBJ2-7, with a weak D call TRBD1 (6 bases). Germline assignment: CDR1 MDHEN and CDR2 SYDVKM. This CDR3 has 14 amino acids. Trimming took off 10 bases at V and 1 base at J, with 17 bases between the two ends. CDR3 coding DNA: TGTGCCACCCTACGCCAGGGGTTTTCCTACGAGCAGTACTTC. This translates into CATLRQGFSYEQYF.

This clone has just a few counts. The chain joins TRBV7-9 to TRBJ1-2, with D possibly TRBD1 on 5 matching bases. Per the germline V gene, CDR1 is SEHNR and CDR2 is FQNEAQ (reference sequence). V lost 4 bases and J 7 bases, leaving 22 bases between the germline ends. The CDR3 is 16 amino acids. CDR3 loop: CASSSSNIAGEGGYTF. The CDR3, as DNA: TGTGCCAGCAGCTCAAGCAACATCGCGGGGGAAGGTGGCTACACCTTC.

A few counts support this clone. The V call is TRBV5-1, the J call TRBJ1-3; 9 bases agree with TRBD1. The CDR3 has 17 residues. CDR1 is SGHRS, CDR2 YFSETQ, per germline. The V gene end was trimmed by 3 bases and the J gene end by 3 bases; junction bases not matched to a gene: 10. The CDR3 sequence is CASSYTELGQGGNTIYF. The CDR3 coding sequence is TGCGCCAGCAGCTATACTGAACTGGGACAGGGTGGAAACACCATATATTTT.

The chain has TRBV28 and TRBJ1-4; TRBD1 matches 8 bases. With V trimmed by 3 bases and J by 3 bases, 9 bases remained unmatched. The CDR3 contains 17 residues. Germline values: CDR1 MDHEN, CDR2 SYDVKM. CDR3 region: CASSFATGERANEKLFF. CDR3 nucleotide sequence: TGTGCCAGCAGTTTTGCGACAGGGGAGAGGGCTAATGAAAAACTGTTTTTT.

The rearrangement joins TRBV15 to TRBJ2-7, with 8 bases that match TRBD2. The CDR3 is made up of 15 amino acids. With V trimmed by 2 bases and J by 2 bases, 5 bases remained unmatched. Looked up from germline, CDR1 is LNHNV and CDR2 is YYDKDF (reference sequence). The CDR3 nucleotides are TGTGCCACCAGCAGACACGCTAGCGGGCCCTACGAGCAGTACTTC. This codes for CATSRHASGPYEQYF.

This rearrangement joins TRBV7-8 to TRBJ2-7, with 10 bases identical to TRBD1. This CDR3 contains 16 residues. J lost 8 bases, V lost 7 bases, and 17 bases had no gene match. CDR1 is SGHVS, CDR2 FQNEAQ, per germline. The DNA of the CDR3 is TGTGCCAGCACCAATCCCTTCCGGGACAGGGGTACGAAGCAGTACTTC. Residues: CASTNPFRDRGTKQYF.

The rearrangement links TRBV19 to TRBJ2-3; 9 bases are a match to TRBD1. V was clipped by 7 bases and J by 5 bases; unmatched bases: 10. Per germline, CDR1 LNHDA and CDR2 SQIVND (reference sequence). This CDR3 has 15 residues. DNA for the CDR3: TGTGCCAGTACCTCAAACAGGGGGCCCGGAGATACGCAGTATTTT. This sequence encodes CASTSNRGPGDTQYF.

This clone has just one count. This chain connects TRBV6-5 to TRBJ1-3; the D gene is possibly TRBD1 (6 bases). Germline V lookup: CDR1 MNHEY, CDR2 SVGAGI. This CDR3 contains 16 residues. Trimming removed 4 bases at V and 0 bases at J, with 13 bases between. In DNA form, the CDR3 reads TGTGCCAGCAGTTCCCCACAGGGAGCCTCTGGAAACACCATATATTTT. Translating gives CASSSPQGASGNTIYF.

This sequence joins TRBV5-1 and TRBJ2-5; TRBD1 agrees at 7 bases. After removal of 3 bases from V and 0 bases from J, the junction contained 5 bases not matched to a gene. The germline CDR1 and CDR2 sequences are SGHRS and YFSETQ. The length of the CDR3 is 15 residues. The CDR3: CASSSETGDQETQYF. The CDR3, as DNA: TGCGCCAGCAGCTCTGAAACAGGGGACCAAGAGACCCAGTACTTC. Full variable domain (missing parts from reference TRBV5-1 and TRBJ2-5): KAGVTQTPRYLIKTRGQQVTLSCSPISGHRSVSWYQQTPGQGLQFLFEYFSETQRNKGNFPGRFSGRQFSNSRSEMNVSTLELGDSALYLCASSSETGDQETQYFGPGTRLLVL.

This rearrangement joins TRBV29-1 to TRBJ2-2, with a possible D match to TRBD1 (5 bases). From germline, CDR1 is SQVTM and CDR2 ANQGSEA. Deletions cut 5 bases from V and 1 base from J, with 20 bases between. This CDR3 contains 17 residues. In nucleotides, the CDR3 is TGCAGCGTTAGGTTGAGACAGTCAATCCTGAACACCGGGGAGCTGTTTTTT. Translated: CSVRLRQSILNTGELFF.

This chain joins TRBV23-1 and TRBJ1-1; 11 bases fit TRBD1. TRBV23-1 is marked as an open reading frame, function uncertain. The V and J ends lost 0 bases and 6 bases, in that order; junction bases with no gene match: 15. The CDR3 contains 19 residues. The CDR3 sequence: CASSQSAQGQGVTSPEAFF. Written as DNA, the CDR3 is TGCGCCAGCAGTCAATCGGCCCAGGGACAGGGGGTGACGTCTCCTGAAGCTTTCTTT.

V and J are TRBV9 and TRBJ1-6; D ambiguous. In germline, CDR1 is SGDLS, CDR2 YYNGEE. The CDR3 has 14 residues. Trimming removed 3 bases from V and 8 bases from J, with 12 bases in between. The DNA of the CDR3 is TGTGCCAGCAGCGCCGGGTCTCCCGATTCACCCCTCCACTTT. Its protein product is CASSAGSPDSPLHF.

The V and J genes are TRBV2 and TRBJ2-7; TRBD2 matches 13 bases. This CDR3 has 16 amino acids. J gave up 2 bases and V 7 bases, and 8 bases lay outside the gene matches. Germline V CDR1 and CDR2: SNHLY, FYNNEI. The CDR3 sequence is CASTSQGTSGTYEQYF. The CDR3, as DNA: TGTGCCAGCACCTCGCAGGGGACTAGCGGGACCTACGAGCAGTACTTC. Variable domain in full (rest from reference TRBV2 and TRBJ2-7): EPEVTQTPSHQVTQMGQEVILRCVPISNHLYFYWYRQILGQKVEFLVSFYNNEISEKSEIFDDQFSVERPDGSNFTLKIRSTKLEDSAMYFCASTSQGTSGTYEQYFGPGTRLTVT.